The 3 T cell receptor beta chains in this list originate from one sample, sequenced in a study of cytomegalovirus exposure and HLA in healthy donors listed by TCRdb under 2017. Library generation was performed with the immunoSEQ multiplex PCR assay. A mixture of 60 forward primers for TCR Vbeta segments and 13 reverse primers for TCR Jbeta segments was used in the multiplex PCR. As stored in TCRdb, this immuneACCESS dataset retains in-frame rearrangements with V and J assigned. A fraction of the clones does not appear; measured against another copy, unresolved V genes explain less than half of the discrepancy, and the remainder lacks a known reason. The sample includes 200,000 to 250,000 clones, with less than 80% observed a single time. About 0.2% of the sample lies in the top ten. The sample consisted of PBMCs. These receptors came from a girl aged 2-10 years in good health and CMV-seronegative.

This clone was counted once. CDR3 loop: CASSFPLTGAFSSKQSRSPLHF. The CDR3 DNA reads as TGTGCCAGCAGCTTCCCCCTCACTGGGGCGTTTTCCAGCAAGCAAAGCCGGTCACCCCTCCACTTT. This chain links TRBV28 with TRBJ1-6, with a weak D call TRBD1 (5 bases). CDR3 size: 22 residues. CDR1 is MDHEN and CDR2 is SYDVKM in the germline V gene. Trimming removed 6 bases at V and 10 bases at J, with 40 bases between. Variable domain in full (rest from reference TRBV28 and TRBJ1-6): DVKVTQSSRYLVKRTGEKVFLECVQDMDHENMFWYRQDPGLGLRLIYFSYDVKMKEKGDIPEGYSVSREKKERFSLILESASTNQTSMYLCASSFPLTGAFSSKQSRSPLHFGNGTRLTVT.

This clone appeared once. The V call is TRBV6-1, the J call TRBJ2-1; D gene uncertain. Germline CDR1 is MNHNS and CDR2 is SASEGT. V was cut by 5 bases and J by 9 bases, with 14 bases left in between. The CDR3 spans 13 residues. CDR3 bases: TGTGCCAGCAGTTCTAGTGTGGTTAGTGAGCAGTTCTTC. It encodes CASSSSVVSEQFF.

The V call is TRBV11-2, the J call TRBJ2-7; 11 nucleotides line up with TRBD1. The CDR3 runs 18 residues. Trimming took 1 base from V and 3 from J; bases not matched to a gene: 11. Germline CDR1 is SGHAT and CDR2 is FQNNGV. The CDR3 sequence is CASSLAPGQGAYLYEQYF. The CDR3, as DNA: TGTGCCAGCAGCTTAGCCCCCGGACAGGGGGCTTACCTCTACGAGCAGTACTTC.